A selection of T cell receptor beta chains follows, all from one sample in a study of cytomegalovirus exposure and HLA in healthy donors. Some clones are missing from TCRdb's copy, which holds only in-frame ones; the method was immunoSEQ multiplex PCR. The sample records about 140,000 clones, about 72% being singletons. Sequencing used PBMCs. The source of these receptors is a man in his 60s in good health and CMV-seronegative. Each CDR3 is given with its conserved first and last residue. The order of the fields is CDR3 protein, CDR3 DNA, J gene, D gene, V gene, clone size, CDR3 length. D genes are given only for firm matches. For some rows the clone size is stated as once, few or many, or as a class when expanded; others skip it.

CDR3aa: CASSLDRGNEQFF
CDR3nt: TGTGCCAGCAGCTTGGACAGGGGCAATGAGCAGTTCTTC
j_gene: TRBJ2-1
d_gene: TRBD1
v_gene: TRBV5-4
abundance: once
len: 13

CDR3aa: CASSSNRAGGLLYEQYF
CDR3nt: TGTGCCAGCAGTTCGAACCGAGCGGGAGGGCTATTGTACGAGCAGTACTTC
j_gene: TRBJ2-7
d_gene: TRBD2
v_gene: TRBV28
abundance: -
len: 17

CDR3aa: CASSGGTVRDIQYF
CDR3nt: TGTGCCAGCAGCGGGGGGACTGTAAGGGACATTCAGTACTTC
j_gene: TRBJ2-4
d_gene: -
v_gene: TRBV9
abundance: once
len: 14

CDR3aa: CASSQGGGFYGYTF
CDR3nt: TGTGCCAGCAGCCAAGGAGGGGGCTTCTATGGCTACACCTTC
j_gene: TRBJ1-2
d_gene: TRBD1
v_gene: TRBV4-2
abundance: few
len: 14

CDR3aa: CASSYSLGLQETQYF
CDR3nt: TGTGCCAGCAGTTACTCCTTGGGGCTTCAAGAGACCCAGTACTTC
j_gene: TRBJ2-5
d_gene: -
v_gene: TRBV6-5
abundance: -
len: 15

CDR3aa: CATSRGWGSDTQYF
CDR3nt: TGTGCCACCAGCAGAGGTTGGGGCTCGGATACGCAGTATTTT
j_gene: TRBJ2-3
d_gene: -
v_gene: TRBV15
abundance: -
len: 14

CDR3aa: CSARGLDIQYF
CDR3nt: TGCAGTGCTAGGGGACTCGACATTCAGTACTTC
j_gene: TRBJ2-4
d_gene: -
v_gene: TRBV20-1
abundance: once
len: 11

CDR3aa: CAWTPSATDTQYF
CDR3nt: TGTGCCTGGACGCCTAGCGCGACAGATACGCAGTATTTT
j_gene: TRBJ2-3
d_gene: -
v_gene: TRBV30
abundance: -
len: 13

CDR3aa: CASSSDKSYKNEQFF
CDR3nt: TGTGCCAGCAGTTCCGACAAATCCTACAAGAATGAGCAGTTCTTC
j_gene: TRBJ2-1
d_gene: -
v_gene: TRBV28
abundance: -
len: 15

CDR3aa: CASSEDRGTWDEQFF
CDR3nt: TGTGCCAGCAGTGAAGACAGGGGGACTTGGGATGAGCAGTTCTTC
j_gene: TRBJ2-1
d_gene: TRBD1
v_gene: TRBV2
abundance: few
len: 15

CDR3aa: CASSRTGGRDTEAFF
CDR3nt: TGTGCCAGCTCCCGGACAGGGGGCCGGGACACTGAAGCTTTCTTT
j_gene: TRBJ1-1
d_gene: TRBD1
v_gene: TRBV18
abundance: -
len: 15

CDR3aa: CASSLVARQGEGFTWGEQYF
CDR3nt: TGTGCCAGCAGCTTAGTAGCCCGACAGGGGGAAGGTTTTACGTGGGGGGAGCAGTACTTC
j_gene: TRBJ2-7
d_gene: TRBD1
v_gene: TRBV11-3
abundance: -
len: 20

CDR3aa: CASSRTGEGQPQHF
CDR3nt: TGTGCCAGCAGTAGGACAGGGGAAGGTCAGCCCCAGCATTTT
j_gene: TRBJ1-5
d_gene: TRBD1
v_gene: TRBV9
abundance: once
len: 14

CDR3aa: CASSPRQGGTDTQYF
CDR3nt: TGTGCCAGCAGCCCCCGACAGGGAGGTACAGATACGCAGTATTTT
j_gene: TRBJ2-3
d_gene: -
v_gene: TRBV7-2
abundance: -
len: 15

CDR3aa: CASSRFGRDNEQYF
CDR3nt: TGTGCCAGCAGCCGGTTCGGCAGGGACAACGAGCAGTACTTC
j_gene: TRBJ2-7
d_gene: -
v_gene: TRBV7-2
abundance: few
len: 14

CDR3aa: CASTHRTYEQYF
CDR3nt: TGTGCCAGCACTCACAGGACGTACGAGCAGTACTTC
j_gene: TRBJ2-7
d_gene: -
v_gene: TRBV2
abundance: few
len: 12

CDR3aa: CASSFFPREAYEQYF
CDR3nt: TGTGCCAGCAGTTTCTTCCCCAGGGAGGCTTACGAGCAGTACTTC
j_gene: TRBJ2-7
d_gene: -
v_gene: TRBV27
abundance: -
len: 15

CDR3aa: CVSGLGFVEQSSGTEAFF
CDR3nt: TGTGTTAGTGGTTTAGGATTTGTAGAGCAGTCTTCGGGCACTGAAGCTTTCTTT
j_gene: TRBJ1-1
d_gene: -
v_gene: TRBV12-5
abundance: -
len: 18

CDR3aa: CASSQPSGVTDTQYF
CDR3nt: TGTGCCAGCAGCCAACCCTCCGGGGTCACAGATACGCAGTATTTT
j_gene: TRBJ2-3
d_gene: -
v_gene: TRBV11-1
abundance: -
len: 15

CDR3aa: CASSSAYGREGRDTQYF
CDR3nt: TGTGCCAGCAGCTCGGCCTATGGGAGGGAAGGGAGGGATACGCAGTATTTT
j_gene: TRBJ2-3
d_gene: TRBD2
v_gene: TRBV7-6
abundance: -
len: 17

CDR3aa: CASSEAEGSGNTIYF
CDR3nt: TGTGCCAGCAGTGAAGCGGAGGGGTCTGGAAACACCATATATTTT
j_gene: TRBJ1-3
d_gene: -
v_gene: TRBV6-1
abundance: few
len: 15

CDR3aa: CASSLGWGRDRNYGQYF
CDR3nt: TGTGCCAGCAGCTTGGGCTGGGGAAGGGACAGGAATTATGGGCAGTACTTC
j_gene: TRBJ2-5
d_gene: TRBD1
v_gene: TRBV5-4
abundance: -
len: 17

CDR3aa: CASSTGTAPGYTF
CDR3nt: TGTGCCAGCAGTACCGGGACAGCGCCCGGCTACACCTTC
j_gene: TRBJ1-2
d_gene: TRBD1
v_gene: TRBV2
abundance: -
len: 13